These 27 T cell receptor beta chains originate from one sample sequenced in a study of cytomegalovirus exposure and HLA in healthy donors. This table comes from immunoSEQ multiplex PCR, and its TCRdb copy is limited to in-frame clones, with some not included. The sample has 150,000 to 200,000 clones, approximately 88% seen once. Sequenced input: PBMCs. These receptors were collected from a man aged 18 to 29 in good health and CMV-seropositive.

The chain employs TRBV27 and TRBJ2-7, with 7 bases lining up with TRBD1. The CDR3 covers 16 residues. The trim removed 5 bases at V and 5 bases at J, leaving 15 bases unmatched. Germline V lookup: CDR1 MNHEY, CDR2 SMNVEV (reference sequence). CDR3 sequence (DNA): TGTGCCAGCAGTCCCTGGACAGGACTTAACAGGCACGAGCAGTACTTC. Residues: CASSPWTGLNRHEQYF.

The chain employs TRBV30 and TRBJ2-7, with D tentatively TRBD1 (6 bases). The CDR3 totals 13 residues. Deletions cut 2 bases from V and 8 bases from J, with 16 bases between. CDR1 is GTSNPN and CDR2 is SVGIG in the germline V gene (reference sequence). The CDR3 nucleotides read TGTGCCTGGAGTAATGGTCAGGGGTTGAAGCAGTACTTC. Its translation: CAWSNGQGLKQYF.

The rearrangement uses TRBV9 and TRBJ2-3, with 7 positions matching TRBD2. Per the germline V gene, CDR1 is SGDLS and CDR2 is YYNGEE. The V segment lost 3 bases and the J segment 5 bases; nucleotides outside the gene matches: 18. This CDR3 has 18 amino acids. The CDR3 loop is CASSEGYGRGGREDTQYF. CDR3 bases: TGTGCCAGCAGCGAGGGGTATGGGAGGGGCGGCAGAGAAGATACGCAGTATTTT. Combining the CDR3 with reference TRBV9 and TRBJ2-3 gives the whole variable domain DSGVTQTPKHLITATGQRVTLRCSPRSGDLSVYWYQQSLDQGLQFLIQYYNGEERAKGNILERFSAQQFPDLHSELNLSSLELGDSALYFCASSEGYGRGGREDTQYFGPGTRLTVL.

This clone appeared a few times. The chain links TRBV9 to TRBJ2-1; possible D gene TRBD2, 6 bases. CDR3 length: 17 amino acids. Per the germline V gene, CDR1 is SGDLS and CDR2 is YYNGEE. Between the trimmed V and J ends, which lost 4 bases and 3 bases, there was a span of 20 bases. This chain's CDR3 is CASSILPGGTHYNEQFF. The CDR3 DNA follows: TGTGCCAGCAGCATCCTCCCCGGTGGGACTCACTACAATGAGCAGTTCTTC.

The rearrangement joins TRBV29-1 to TRBJ2-1; tentatively, D is TRBD2 (5 bases). The CDR3 is made up of 14 amino acids. Trimming left V 2 bases short and J 7 bases short, with 15 bases between. CDR1 SQVTM and CDR2 ANQGSEA come from the germline V gene. CDR3 sequence reads: CSVERPAAGNEQFF. The CDR3 region has the DNA TGCAGCGTTGAAAGGCCAGCGGCTGGAAATGAGCAGTTCTTC.

Only one count was recorded for this clone. The J gene is TRBJ2-1, the V gene TRBV7-2; a possible D gene is TRBD2 (6 bases). The CDR3 is 15 residues long. V was clipped by 5 bases and J by 10 bases, with 21 bases between them. CDR1 and CDR2 (germline): SGHTA, FQGNSA. CDR3 in DNA: TGTGCCAGCAGCCCACCGGGACTCGGGGAGGACGAGCAGTTCTTC. Protein sequence: CASSPPGLGEDEQFF.

The V gene is TRBV2, the J gene TRBJ2-7; D gene uncertain. This CDR3 is built from 11 residues. Germline V gene sequence: CDR1 SNHLY, CDR2 FYNNEI. V was cut by 6 bases and J by 0 bases, with 3 bases left in between. The CDR3 DNA follows: TGTGCCAGCAGCGTCTCCTACGAGCAGTACTTC. It translates to CASSVSYEQYF.

The rearrangement joins TRBV5-1 to TRBJ2-5, with 8 nucleotides matching TRBD2. CDR1 and CDR2 from the germline V gene are SGHRS and YFSETQ. This CDR3 spans 14 amino acids. Losses at the gene ends were 5 bases for V and 4 bases for J; bases not matched to a gene: 7. The CDR3 loop reads CASRDEAGGETQYF. CDR3 nucleotide sequence: TGCGCCAGCAGGGATGAGGCGGGGGGAGAGACCCAGTACTTC.

This sequence joins TRBV14 and TRBJ2-5; TRBD1 might be the D (5 bases). The CDR3 spans 14 residues. Trimming cost V 3 bases and J 0 bases, with 8 bases left between them. CDR1 and CDR2 from the germline V gene are SGHDN and FVKESK. This CDR3 reads CASSQNRYQETQYF. The CDR3 nucleotides are TGTGCCAGCAGCCAGAACAGGTACCAAGAGACCCAGTACTTC.

This chain connects TRBV30 to TRBJ2-2; 8 bases agree with TRBD1. This CDR3 spans 18 amino acids. The germline gives CDR1 GTSNPN, CDR2 SVGIG (reference sequence). Trimming took 4 bases from V and 5 from J; bases not matched to a gene: 18. Written as DNA, the CDR3 is TGTGCCTGGACTCCCATATTGCTTGGACAGGGTCAGACCGGGGAGCTGTTTTTT. Translation: CAWTPILLGQGQTGELFF.

Notes on this clone: With a much larger clone just one base away, this may be a read error. The sample has other DNA sequences that encode this CDR3 too. V and J are TRBV28 and TRBJ1-5; 9 bases fit TRBD1. This CDR3 is built from 14 residues. Germline CDR1 and CDR2: MDHEN and SYDVKM. V lost 5 bases, J lost 4 bases, and 3 bases stayed unmatched. The CDR3 bases are TGTGCCAGCAGTCTCGGACAGGGGAATCAGCCCCAGCATTTT. Its protein product is CASSLGQGNQPQHF.

The chain recombines TRBV5-6 with TRBJ1-2; D is uncertain. V gave up 3 bases and J gave up 6 bases, with 18 bases separating them. The CDR3 loop spans 15 amino acids. Germline lookup yields CDR1 SGHDT and CDR2 YYEEEE. Here the CDR3 DNA reads TGTGCCAGCAGCTCTCCACCGTCCGAAGCGAATGGCTACACCTTC. Translated, it gives CASSSPPSEANGYTF.

The J gene is TRBJ2-7, the V gene TRBV7-9; 8 bases are shared with TRBD2. J gave up 1 base and V 5 bases, and 7 bases lay outside the gene matches. Germline assignment: CDR1 SEHNR and CDR2 FQNEAQ (reference sequence). The CDR3 spans 15 residues. The CDR3 DNA is TGTGCCAGCAGCCGTCCACTAGCGGCATCCTACGAGCAGTACTTC. Its protein product is CASSRPLAASYEQYF.

This clone appeared a few times. The chain links TRBV2 to TRBJ2-7; 10 bases align to TRBD1. Germline V gene lookup returns CDR1 SNHLY and CDR2 FYNNEI. The CDR3 runs to 13 residues. The J segment lost 3 bases and the V segment lost 6 bases, leaving 2 bases of the junction unmatched. The CDR3 DNA is TGTGCCAGCAGCGGACAGGGGGGCTACGAGCAGTACTTC. Its protein is CASSGQGGYEQYF.

The CDR3 is CASNIDYRRQETQYF. For the CDR3, the DNA is TGTGCCAGCAATATCGATTATAGGCGGCAAGAGACCCAGTACTTC. The rearrangement links TRBV28 to TRBJ2-5; D is uncertain. Germline CDR1 MDHEN, CDR2 SYDVKM. The CDR3 is 15 residues long. Trimming pared 7 bases from V and 2 bases from J, leaving 17 bases between. The full variable domain, rest sourced from reference TRBV28 and TRBJ2-5, is DVKVTQSSRYLVKRTGEKVFLECVQDMDHENMFWYRQDPGLGLRLIYFSYDVKMKEKGDIPEGYSVSREKKERFSLILESASTNQTSMYLCASNIDYRRQETQYFGPGTRLLVL.

This clone has only one observation. The rearrangement links TRBV27 to TRBJ2-2; 8 bases agree with TRBD2. The germline V gene encodes CDR1 MNHEY and CDR2 SMNVEV (reference sequence). The CDR3 has 17 amino acids. J was trimmed by 6 bases and V by 1 base; bases with no gene match: 10. The CDR3 nucleotides are TGTGCCAGCAGTTTATTTAGGACCGGGACTAGGGCCGGGGAGCTGTTTTTT. Encoded protein: CASSLFRTGTRAGELFF.

V gene TRBV19 combines with J gene TRBJ1-4; maybe TRBD1 (6 bases). Germline assignment: CDR1 LNHDA and CDR2 SQIVND (reference sequence). V was cut by 1 base and J by 0 bases, with 12 bases left in between. CDR3 length equals 17 residues. The CDR3 DNA reads as TGTGCCAGTAGTATAGCCAGGACAGCCGCAACTAATGAAAAACTGTTTTTT. It translates to CASSIARTAATNEKLFF. The full variable domain, its missing parts supplied by reference TRBV19 and TRBJ1-4, is DGGITQSPKYLFRKEGQNVTLSCEQNLNHDAMYWYRQDPGQGLRLIYYSQIVNDFQKGDIAEGYSVSREKKESFPLTVTSAQKNPTAFYLCASSIARTAATNEKLFFGSGTQLSVL.

This chain uses TRBV29-1 with TRBJ2-3, with TRBD1 identical over 9 bases. Trimming removed 1 base from V and 6 bases from J; junction bases left unmatched: 14. This CDR3 region has 17 residues. Per germline, CDR1 SQVTM and CDR2 ANQGSEA. CDR3 in DNA: TGCAGCGTTGAAGGGGGGGGACAGGGAGGCTTTATCGATACGCAGTATTTT. The encoded protein is CSVEGGGQGGFIDTQYF.

This rearrangement joins TRBV2 to TRBJ2-3, with TRBD1 identical over 7 bases. Losses at the gene ends were 7 bases for V and 5 bases for J; bases not matched to a gene: 12. The CDR3 covers 15 residues. CDR1 and CDR2 from the germline V gene are SNHLY and FYNNEI. The chain's CDR3 is CASTDLGQDVDTQYF. CDR3 sequence (DNA): TGTGCCAGCACAGACCTAGGACAGGACGTAGATACGCAGTATTTT. Full variable domain (missing parts from reference TRBV2 and TRBJ2-3): EPEVTQTPSHQVTQMGQEVILRCVPISNHLYFYWYRQILGQKVEFLVSFYNNEISEKSEIFDDQFSVERPDGSNFTLKIRSTKLEDSAMYFCASTDLGQDVDTQYFGPGTRLTVL.

A remark on this clone: The sample holds other DNA sequences that translate to the same CDR3. The chain recombines TRBV9 with TRBJ2-7; D might be TRBD2 (5 bases). Germline V CDR1 and CDR2: SGDLS, YYNGEE. CDR3 length equals 13 residues. Trimming left V 0 bases short and J 5 bases short, with 9 bases between. The CDR3 loop is CASSVAGSHEQYF. The CDR3 coding sequence is TGTGCCAGCAGCGTAGCTGGGAGCCACGAGCAGTACTTC.

This chain uses TRBV15 with TRBJ2-7; D is uncertain. This CDR3 region has 14 residues. Per the germline V gene, CDR1 is LNHNV and CDR2 is YYDKDF (reference sequence). Trimming left V 0 bases short and J 2 bases short, with 8 bases between. Here the CDR3 DNA reads TGTGCCACCAGCAGAGATCTTACAGCCTACGAGCAGTACTTC. This encodes CATSRDLTAYEQYF.

The J gene is TRBJ2-1, the V gene TRBV11-3; the match to TRBD1 covers 9 bases. Germline values: CDR1 SGHNT, CDR2 YENEEA. With V trimmed by 5 bases and J by 6 bases, 5 bases remained unmatched. The CDR3 contains 14 residues. The CDR3 spells CASSQDRGGNEQFF. The CDR3 bases are TGTGCCAGCAGCCAGGACAGGGGAGGCAATGAGCAGTTCTTC.

CDR3: CASSPFDQSPAGETQYF. The CDR3 DNA is TGTGCCAGCAGCCCCTTCGACCAGTCCCCGGCGGGAGAGACCCAGTACTTC. The chain has TRBV13 and TRBJ2-5; D is possibly TRBD2 (5 bases). Germline CDR1 is PRHDT and CDR2 is FYEKMQ (reference sequence). This CDR3 contains 17 residues. V was pared by 5 bases and J by 4 bases, with 23 bases between.

The chain recombines TRBV2 with TRBJ1-2; D gene unclear. Trimming removed 3 bases from V and 6 bases from J, with 14 bases in between. The CDR3 contains 14 residues. Per the germline V gene, CDR1 is SNHLY and CDR2 is FYNNEI. CDR3 DNA: TGTGCCAGCAGTGATCGAGCACCCCTGGATGGCTACACCTTC. Translation: CASSDRAPLDGYTF.

V gene TRBV10-3 combines with J gene TRBJ1-5; 8 nucleotides match TRBD1. The CDR3 sequence is 15 residues long. V lost 6 bases and J lost 0; bases outside the gene matches: 4. CDR1 is ENHRY, CDR2 SYGVKD, per germline. In DNA, the CDR3 is TGTGCCATCAGCGCGGGGACAGGTAGCAATCAGCCCCAGCATTTT. Translated: CAISAGTGSNQPQHF.

The chain has TRBV7-2 and TRBJ2-7; D may be TRBD1 (5 bases). The CDR3 covers 14 residues. Trimming removed 1 base at V and 3 bases at J, with 10 bases between. Germline-derived CDR1 and CDR2 are SGHTA and FQGNSA. CDR3 nucleotides: TGTGCCAGCAGCTTAGGGCAGGGCCTCTACGAGCAGTACTTC. Protein product: CASSLGQGLYEQYF.

This chain connects TRBV7-6 to TRBJ2-5; D perhaps matches TRBD2 (6 bases). Germline CDR1 reads SGHVS; CDR2 reads FNYEAQ. V lost 4 bases, J lost 4 bases, and 10 bases lay in between. The CDR3 contains 13 residues. CDR3 loop: CASSSSGGETQYF. The CDR3 DNA reads as TGTGCCAGCAGCTCCTCCGGGGGAGAGACCCAGTACTTC.